The 4 T cell receptor beta chains listed next were all sequenced from one sample in a study of immune evolution from preneoplasia to lung adenocarcinoma. The table came from immunoSEQ multiplex PCR; TCRdb's copy has only in-frame clones and leaves some out. Altogether several thousand clones are present, roughly 82% being singletons, with the ten largest covering 2.5% to 3.5%. The specimen sequenced was FFPE minimally invasive lung adenocarcinoma tissue. These receptors were taken from a person aged 70 to 80 with lung adenocarcinoma.

This rearrangement joins TRBV7-4 to TRBJ1-5, with 7 bases aligning to TRBD1. Germline assignment: CDR1 SGHVT and CDR2 SQSDAQ. With 3 bases clipped from V and 3 bases from J, the junction kept 11 bases outside the gene matches. The CDR3 is 17 amino acids. This chain's CDR3 is CASSFKTGQTLNQPQHF. For the CDR3, the DNA is TGTGCCAGCAGCTTTAAAACGGGACAGACTCTCAATCAGCCCCAGCATTTT.

This chain joins TRBV5-6 and TRBJ1-4, with 12 bases matching TRBD1. From germline, CDR1 is SGHDT and CDR2 YYEEEE. Trimming cost V 4 bases and J 2 bases; bases outside gene matches: 3. The CDR3 is 16 residues long. CDR3: CASSRGQGATNEKLFF. The DNA for the CDR3 is TGTGCCAGCAGCCGGGGACAGGGGGCGACTAATGAAAAACTGTTTTTT.

The chain has TRBV25-1 and TRBJ1-2; no definite D call. The length of the CDR3 is 12 residues. Trimming shortened V by 7 bases and J by 8 bases, and 14 bases separated the two germline ends. Germline CDR1 and CDR2: MGHDK and SYGVNS. This CDR3 reads CASIGSGGGYTF. The CDR3 region has the DNA TGTGCCAGCATCGGATCGGGAGGAGGCTACACCTTC.

This rearrangement joins TRBV19 to TRBJ1-5, with 9 bases identical to TRBD1. V trimming: 6 bases; J trimming: 12 bases; junction bases outside the gene matches: 15. The germline CDR1 and CDR2 sequences are LNHDA and SQIVND (reference sequence). This CDR3 has 15 residues. For the CDR3, the DNA is TGTGCCAGTAGCCTCCCGGGACAGGGCGCAAGGCGCCAGCATTTT. Amino acid sequence: CASSLPGQGARRQHF.